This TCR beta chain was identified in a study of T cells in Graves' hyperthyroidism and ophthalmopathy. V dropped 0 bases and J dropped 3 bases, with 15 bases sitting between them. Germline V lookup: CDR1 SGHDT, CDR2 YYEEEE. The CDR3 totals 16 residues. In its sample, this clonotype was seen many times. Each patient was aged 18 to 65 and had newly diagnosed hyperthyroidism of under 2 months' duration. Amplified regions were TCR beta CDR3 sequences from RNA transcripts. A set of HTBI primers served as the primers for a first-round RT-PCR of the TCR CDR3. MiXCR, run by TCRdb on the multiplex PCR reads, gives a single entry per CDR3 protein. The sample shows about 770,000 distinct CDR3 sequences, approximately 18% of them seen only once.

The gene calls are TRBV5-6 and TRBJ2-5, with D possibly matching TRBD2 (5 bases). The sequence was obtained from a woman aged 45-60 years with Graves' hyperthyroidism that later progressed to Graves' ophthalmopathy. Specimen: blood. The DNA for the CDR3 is TGTGCCAGCAGCTTGGCGGGGTTCCGGGAAGAAGAGACCCAGTACTTC. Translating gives CASSLAGFREEETQYF. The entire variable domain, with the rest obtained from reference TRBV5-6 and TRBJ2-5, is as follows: DAGVTQSPTHLIKTRGQQVTLRCSPKSGHDTVSWYQQALGQGPQFIFQYYEEEERQRGNFPDRFSGHQFPNYSSELNVNALLLGDSALYLCASSLAGFREEETQYFGPGTRLLVL.